This T cell receptor beta chain was sequenced during a study of T-cell memory formation after mild COVID-19. Study-level points and caveats: Shrinking CD4+ clones resided mostly in CM and EM, and CD8+ ones in EMRA. A balance of CD4 and CD8 characterized clones contracting day 15 to 85, whereas later expanders leaned CD4+.

This clonotype appeared many times. The antigen is undetermined. Amplification by 5'RACE using constant-segment primers produced TCR alpha and TCR beta cDNA libraries that carried sample barcodes and UMIs. MiXCR, run by TCRdb on the 5' RACE reads, gives a single entry per CDR3 protein. Found here are around 300,000 distinct CDR3 sequences, around 13% of them singletons; the top ten hold 20% to 25%. This sequence was found in a man younger than 30 who had mild COVID-19 (a few samples of this study predate the infection). Cell type and time point are not known. The sequenced sample was PBMCs or a T cell subset sorted from them (not recorded which).

In DNA, the CDR3 is TGCGCCAGCAGCTTGGGGGCACAGGGGGCAGGTACTGAAGCTTTCTTT. Protein sequence: CASSLGAQGAGTEAFF. This chain uses TRBV5-1 with TRBJ1-1; 9 bases fit TRBD1. With V trimmed by 0 bases and J by 5 bases, 8 bases remained unmatched. The germline gives CDR1 SGHRS, CDR2 YFSETQ. The CDR3 runs to 16 residues.